This TCR beta chain stems from a study of immune characterization of retroperitoneal liposarcoma. TCRdb recomputed calls from the PCR reads with MiXCR, one row per CDR3 protein. The sample consists of some 10,000 distinct CDR3 sequences, 27% of them appearing once. This clonotype was seen more than once but under ten times. V was trimmed by 0 bases and J by 10 bases, leaving 10 bases between them. Germline-derived CDR1 and CDR2 are MNHEY and SVGAGI. The CDR3 length is 13 residues. This receptor was obtained from a female donor with retroperitoneal liposarcoma. What was sequenced was tumor tissue. This chain links TRBV6-5 with TRBJ2-1; no definite D call. CDR3 nucleotide sequence: TGTGCCAGCAGTTACTCACGGTCAATAGAGCAGTTCTTC. As protein: CASSYSRSIEQFF.